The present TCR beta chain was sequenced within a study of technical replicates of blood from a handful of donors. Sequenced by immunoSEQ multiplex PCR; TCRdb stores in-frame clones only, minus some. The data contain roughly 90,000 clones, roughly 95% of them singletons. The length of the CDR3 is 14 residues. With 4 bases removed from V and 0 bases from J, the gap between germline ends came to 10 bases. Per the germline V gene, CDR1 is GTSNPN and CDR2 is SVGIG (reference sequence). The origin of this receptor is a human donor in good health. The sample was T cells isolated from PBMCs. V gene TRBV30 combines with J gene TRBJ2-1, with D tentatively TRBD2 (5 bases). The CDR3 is CAWIGESSYNEQFF. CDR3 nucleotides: TGTGCCTGGATCGGGGAAAGCTCCTACAATGAGCAGTTCTTC.